Listed below are T cell receptor beta chains from one sample, sequenced in a study of stem cell transplantation in POMP-related autoinflammatory disease. Only in-frame clones appear in the TCRdb table, and some are missing; sequencing was by immunoSEQ multiplex PCR. Among around 9,000 clones listed, about 89% were seen once. This material consisted of CD8+ T cells from PBMCs, taken before stem cell transplantation. The receptor set was obtained from a human donor with POMP-related autoinflammation and immune dysregulation (PRAID). Each CDR3 is given with its conserved first and last residue. D genes are given only for firm matches. Clone sizes are given selectively: once, few, many, or a class where the clone is expanded.

.,TRBJ1-2,.,TRBV5-1,CASSFYWYGYTF,TGCGCCAGCAGCTTTTACTGGTATGGCTACACCTTC
.,TRBJ2-1,.,TRBV7-9,CASSPRSEQFF,TGTGCCAGCAGCCCCCGGTCTGAGCAGTTCTTC
.,TRBJ1-6,.,TRBV6-4,CASSEDRTLSPLHF,TGTGCCAGCAGTGAAGACAGGACCCTTTCACCCCTCCACTTT
.,TRBJ2-1,.,TRBV19,CASSMAGAEQFF,TGTGCCAGTAGTATGGCGGGGGCTGAGCAGTTCTTC
.,TRBJ1-2,.,TRBV28,CASSFGNGYTF,TGTGCCAGCAGTTTCGGAAATGGCTACACCTTC
.,TRBJ2-1,.,TRBV6-1,CASSYVGEQFF,TGTGCCAGCAGTTACGTCGGCGAGCAGTTCTTC
few,TRBJ2-7,TRBD1,TRBV7-2,CASSLTGSPNEQYF,TGTGCCAGCAGCTTGACAGGGAGTCCCAACGAGCAGTACTTC
.,TRBJ1-2,TRBD1,TRBV5-5,CASTGDSYGYTF,TGTGCCAGCACCGGGGACAGCTATGGCTACACCTTC
.,TRBJ1-6,TRBD1,TRBV5-4,CASSSGQGAYSYNSPLHF,TGTGCCAGCAGCTCGGGACAGGGGGCTTACTCCTATAATTCACCCCTCCACTTT
.,TRBJ2-2,.,TRBV7-7,CASSLGGPTGELFF,TGTGCCAGCAGCTTAGGGGGCCCCACCGGGGAGCTGTTTTTT
.,TRBJ2-7,TRBD1,TRBV29-1,CSVEGPWTGKGYEQYF,TGCAGCGTTGAAGGCCCTTGGACAGGGAAAGGTTACGAGCAGTACTTC
.,TRBJ1-5,.,TRBV6-5,CASSLGATQPQHF,TGTGCCAGCAGCTTAGGGGCCACTCAGCCCCAGCATTTT
.,TRBJ1-2,.,TRBV30,CAWSVTGGYTF,TGTGCCTGGAGTGTAACCGGCGGATACACCTTC
.,TRBJ2-7,.,TRBV30,CAWSLDTYEQYF,TGTGCCTGGAGTTTAGATACCTACGAGCAGTACTTC
.,TRBJ2-7,TRBD1,TRBV10-3,CAISETGAEQYF,TGTGCCATCAGTGAGACAGGGGCCGAGCAGTACTTC
.,TRBJ2-7,.,TRBV7-9,CASSSRLYEQYF,TGTGCCAGCAGTTCGCGCCTCTACGAGCAGTACTTC
.,TRBJ2-1,.,TRBV6-5,CASSYGNEQFF,TGTGCCAGCAGTTACGGGAATGAGCAGTTCTTC
.,TRBJ1-1,TRBD1,TRBV19,CASNPPRTGPNTEAFF,TGTGCCAGTAACCCCCCTCGGACAGGGCCGAACACTGAAGCTTTCTTT
.,TRBJ2-7,.,TRBV5-1,CASSFSGGIEQYF,TGCGCCAGCAGCTTTTCAGGGGGGATCGAGCAGTACTTC
.,TRBJ2-3,TRBD2,TRBV7-8,CASSPPTSGSTDTQYF,TGTGCCAGCAGCCCCCCGACTAGCGGGAGTACAGATACGCAGTATTTT
.,TRBJ2-3,.,TRBV7-6,CASSLDSLSTDTQYF,TGTGCCAGCAGCCTTGACAGCCTCAGCACAGATACGCAGTATTTT
.,TRBJ1-1,.,TRBV2,CASSEVVNTEAFF,TGTGCCAGCAGTGAAGTAGTGAACACTGAAGCTTTCTTT
.,TRBJ2-1,.,TRBV28,CASSLARYEQFF,TGTGCCAGCAGTTTAGCCCGGTATGAGCAGTTCTTC
.,TRBJ1-1,.,TRBV11-2,CASSLGGASNTEAFF,TGTGCCAGCAGCTTAGGAGGCGCTTCGAACACTGAAGCTTTCTTT
.,TRBJ2-3,.,TRBV6-6,CASSLGGGTDTQYF,TGTGCCAGCAGCCTAGGGGGGGGCACAGATACGCAGTATTTT
.,TRBJ1-6,.,TRBV15,CATSAIRFYNSPLHF,TGTGCCACCAGCGCGATACGGTTCTATAATTCACCCCTCCACTTT
.,TRBJ1-5,.,TRBV12-5,CASGLERTFKSTTNQPQHF,TGTGCTAGTGGTCTGGAGCGGACCTTCAAATCCACAACTAATCAGCCCCAGCATTTT
.,TRBJ1-2,.,TRBV7-9,CASSSLGGEGIYGYTF,TGTGCCAGCAGTTCACTTGGGGGAGAGGGCATCTATGGCTACACCTTC